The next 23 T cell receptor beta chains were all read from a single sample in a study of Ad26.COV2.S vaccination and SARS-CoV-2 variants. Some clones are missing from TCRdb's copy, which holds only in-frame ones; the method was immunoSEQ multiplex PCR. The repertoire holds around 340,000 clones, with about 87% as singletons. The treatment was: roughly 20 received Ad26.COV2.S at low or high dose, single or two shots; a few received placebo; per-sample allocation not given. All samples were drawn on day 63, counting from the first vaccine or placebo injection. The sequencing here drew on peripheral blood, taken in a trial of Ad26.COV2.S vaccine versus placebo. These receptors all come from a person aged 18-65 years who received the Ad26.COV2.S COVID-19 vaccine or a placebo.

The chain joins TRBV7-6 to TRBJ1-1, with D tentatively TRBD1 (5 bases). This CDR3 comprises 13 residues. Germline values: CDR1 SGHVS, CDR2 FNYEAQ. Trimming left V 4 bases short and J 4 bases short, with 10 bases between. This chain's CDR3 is CASSSQGFTEAFF. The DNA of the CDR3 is TGTGCCAGCAGCTCCCAGGGTTTCACTGAAGCTTTCTTT. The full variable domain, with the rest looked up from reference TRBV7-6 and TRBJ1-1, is GAGVSQSPRYKVTKRGQDVALRCDPISGHVSLYWYRQALGQGPEFLTYFNYEAQQDKSGLPNDRFSAERPEGSISTLTIQRTEQRDSAMYRCASSSQGFTEAFFGQGTRLTVV.

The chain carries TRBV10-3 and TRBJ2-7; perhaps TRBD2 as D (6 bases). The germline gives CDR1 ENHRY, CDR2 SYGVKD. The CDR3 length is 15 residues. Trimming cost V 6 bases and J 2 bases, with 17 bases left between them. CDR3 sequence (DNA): TGTGCCATCAGAACTCCGGGACTTACAGCCTACGAGCAGTACTTC. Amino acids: CAIRTPGLTAYEQYF.

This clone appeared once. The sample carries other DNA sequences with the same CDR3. CDR3: CASSLGGGSGANVLTF. DNA for the CDR3: TGTGCCAGCAGCTTAGGTGGGGGATCTGGGGCCAACGTCCTGACTTTC. The chain uses TRBV7-9 and TRBJ2-6; TRBD1 or TRBD2 may be the D gene (5 bases each). Germline CDR1 reads SEHNR; CDR2 reads FQNEAQ (reference sequence). The CDR3 is 16 residues long. Trimming took 1 base from V and 1 from J, leaving 8 bases between them.

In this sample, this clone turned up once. CDR3 loop: CASSQDGLYGYTF. The CDR3 DNA follows: TGCGCCAGCAGCCAAGACGGACTCTATGGCTACACCTTC. The J gene is TRBJ1-2, the V gene TRBV4-1; D is undetermined. There are 13 residues in the CDR3. V was trimmed by 0 bases and J by 4 bases, leaving 6 bases between them. CDR1 is MGHRA, CDR2 YSYEKL, per germline.

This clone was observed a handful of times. The CDR3 DNA reads TGTGCCAGCACCCCTGATGGGGCCAACGTCCTGACTTTC. It codes for CASTPDGANVLTF. The V gene is TRBV12-3 or TRBV12-4, the J gene TRBJ2-6; D unresolved. The CDR3 covers 13 residues. Trimming pared 7 bases from V and 3 bases from J, leaving 7 bases between.

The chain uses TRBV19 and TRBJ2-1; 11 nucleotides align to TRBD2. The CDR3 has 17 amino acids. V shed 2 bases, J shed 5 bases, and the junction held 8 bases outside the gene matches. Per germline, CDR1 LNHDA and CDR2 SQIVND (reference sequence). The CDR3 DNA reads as TGTGCCAGTAGTATATTAGCGGGAGGGCCAGGAAACAATGAGCAGTTCTTC. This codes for CASSILAGGPGNNEQFF.

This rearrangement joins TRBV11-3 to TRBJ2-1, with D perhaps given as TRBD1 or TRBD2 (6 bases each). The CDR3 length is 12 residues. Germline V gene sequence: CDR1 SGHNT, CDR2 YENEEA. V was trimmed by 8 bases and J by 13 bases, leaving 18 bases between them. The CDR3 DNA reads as TGTGCCAGCTCCTACCCTATGGGGGGCCAGTTCTTC. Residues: CASSYPMGGQFF.

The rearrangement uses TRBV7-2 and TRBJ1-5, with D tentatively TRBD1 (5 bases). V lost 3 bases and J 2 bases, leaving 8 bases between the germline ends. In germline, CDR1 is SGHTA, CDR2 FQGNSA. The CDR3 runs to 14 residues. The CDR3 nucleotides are TGTGCCAGCAGCTTGGGCAGGGGCAATCAGCCCCAGCATTTT. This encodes CASSLGRGNQPQHF.

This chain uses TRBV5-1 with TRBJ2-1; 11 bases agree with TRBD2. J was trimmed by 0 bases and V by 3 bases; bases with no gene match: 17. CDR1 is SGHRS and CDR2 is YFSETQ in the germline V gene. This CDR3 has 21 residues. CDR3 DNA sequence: TGCGCCAGCAGCTCAGATCGGACTAGCGGGTTACTCGTTAGCTCCTACAATGAGCAGTTCTTC. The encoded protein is CASSSDRTSGLLVSSYNEQFF.

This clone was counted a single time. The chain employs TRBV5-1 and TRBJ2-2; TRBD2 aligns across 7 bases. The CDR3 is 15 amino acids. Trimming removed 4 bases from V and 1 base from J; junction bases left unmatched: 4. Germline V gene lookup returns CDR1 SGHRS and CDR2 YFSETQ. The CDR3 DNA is TGCGCCAGCAGCCCGACTAGCCTGAACACCGGGGAGCTGTTTTTT. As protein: CASSPTSLNTGELFF.

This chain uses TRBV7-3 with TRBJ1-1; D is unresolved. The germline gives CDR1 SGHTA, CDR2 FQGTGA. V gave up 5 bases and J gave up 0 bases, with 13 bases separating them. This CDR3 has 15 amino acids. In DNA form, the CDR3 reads TGTGCCAGCAGCCCGCTTTTGGGCTTGAACACTGAAGCTTTCTTT. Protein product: CASSPLLGLNTEAFF.

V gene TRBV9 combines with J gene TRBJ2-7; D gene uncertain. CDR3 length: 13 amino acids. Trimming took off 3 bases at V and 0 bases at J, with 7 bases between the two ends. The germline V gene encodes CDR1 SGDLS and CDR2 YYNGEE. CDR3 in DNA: TGTGCCAGCAGCGCCGAGCACTCCTACGAGCAGTACTTC. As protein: CASSAEHSYEQYF.

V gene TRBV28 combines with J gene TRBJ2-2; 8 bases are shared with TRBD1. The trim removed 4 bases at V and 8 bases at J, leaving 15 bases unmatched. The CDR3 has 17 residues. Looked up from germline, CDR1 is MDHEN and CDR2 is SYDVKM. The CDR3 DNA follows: TGTGCCAGCAGTTATTGGCCCCTCGGACAGGGAAAAGGGGAGCTGTTTTTT. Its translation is CASSYWPLGQGKGELFF.

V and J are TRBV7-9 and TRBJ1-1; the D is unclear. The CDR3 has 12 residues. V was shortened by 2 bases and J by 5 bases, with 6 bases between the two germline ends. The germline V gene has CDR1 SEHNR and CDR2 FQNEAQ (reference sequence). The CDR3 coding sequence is TGTGCCAGCAGCTTATATCCGACTGAAGCTTTCTTT. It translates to CASSLYPTEAFF.

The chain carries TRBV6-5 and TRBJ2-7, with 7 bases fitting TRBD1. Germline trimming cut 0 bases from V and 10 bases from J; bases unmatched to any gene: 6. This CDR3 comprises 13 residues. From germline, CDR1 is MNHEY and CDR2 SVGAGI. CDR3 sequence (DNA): TGTGCCAGCAGTTACTCGCCGACAGGGCTACAGTACTTC. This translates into CASSYSPTGLQYF.

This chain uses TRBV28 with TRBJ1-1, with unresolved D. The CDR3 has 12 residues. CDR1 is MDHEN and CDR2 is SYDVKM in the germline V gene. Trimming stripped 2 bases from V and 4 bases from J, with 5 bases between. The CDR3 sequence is CASSLLPTEAFF. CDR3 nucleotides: TGTGCCAGCAGTTTACTCCCCACTGAAGCTTTCTTT.

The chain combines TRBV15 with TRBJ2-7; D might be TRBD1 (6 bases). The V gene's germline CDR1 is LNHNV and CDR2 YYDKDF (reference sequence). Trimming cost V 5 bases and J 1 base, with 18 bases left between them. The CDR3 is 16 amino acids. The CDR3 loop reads CATSAHRVTMSYEQYF. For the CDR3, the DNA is TGTGCCACCAGCGCGCACAGGGTAACGATGTCCTACGAGCAGTACTTC.

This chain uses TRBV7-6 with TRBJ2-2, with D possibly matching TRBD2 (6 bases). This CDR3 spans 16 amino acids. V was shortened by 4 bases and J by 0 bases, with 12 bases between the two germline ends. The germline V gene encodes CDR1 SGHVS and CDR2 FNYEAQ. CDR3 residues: CASSSSSGANTGELFF. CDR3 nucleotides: TGTGCCAGCAGCTCAAGTAGCGGAGCGAACACCGGGGAGCTGTTTTTT. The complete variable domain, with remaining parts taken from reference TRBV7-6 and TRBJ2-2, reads GAGVSQSPRYKVTKRGQDVALRCDPISGHVSLYWYRQALGQGPEFLTYFNYEAQQDKSGLPNDRFSAERPEGSISTLTIQRTEQRDSAMYRCASSSSSGANTGELFFGEGSRLTVL.

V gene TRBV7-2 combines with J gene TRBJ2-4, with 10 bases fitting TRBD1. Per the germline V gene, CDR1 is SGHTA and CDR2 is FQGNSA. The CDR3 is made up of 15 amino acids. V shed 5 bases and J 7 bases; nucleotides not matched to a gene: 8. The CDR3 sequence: CASSPLGQGGNIQYF. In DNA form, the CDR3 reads TGTGCCAGCAGCCCCCTTGGACAGGGGGGGAACATTCAGTACTTC.

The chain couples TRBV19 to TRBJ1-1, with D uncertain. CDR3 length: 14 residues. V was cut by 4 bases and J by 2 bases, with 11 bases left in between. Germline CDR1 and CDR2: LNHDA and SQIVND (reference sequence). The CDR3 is CASSRKAENTEAFF. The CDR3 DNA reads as TGTGCCAGTAGTAGGAAAGCGGAAAACACTGAAGCTTTCTTT.

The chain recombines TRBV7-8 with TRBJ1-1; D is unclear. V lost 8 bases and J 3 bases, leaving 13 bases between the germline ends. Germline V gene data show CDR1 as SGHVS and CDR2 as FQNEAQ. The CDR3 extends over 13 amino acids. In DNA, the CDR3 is TGTGCCAGCCGACCCGGGGATTACACTGAAGCTTTCTTT. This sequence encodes CASRPGDYTEAFF.

In DNA form, the CDR3 reads TGTGCCAGCAGCCCCACGACAGGTTCTGGAAACACCATATATTTT. Encoded protein: CASSPTTGSGNTIYF. The chain uses TRBV3-1 (or the pseudogene TRBV3-2) and TRBJ1-3; D is possibly TRBD1 (6 bases). Germline-derived CDR1 and CDR2 are LGHDT and YNNKEL (reference sequence). The CDR3 has 15 amino acids. The germline V and J ends were trimmed by 4 bases and 1 base, with 11 bases remaining between them.

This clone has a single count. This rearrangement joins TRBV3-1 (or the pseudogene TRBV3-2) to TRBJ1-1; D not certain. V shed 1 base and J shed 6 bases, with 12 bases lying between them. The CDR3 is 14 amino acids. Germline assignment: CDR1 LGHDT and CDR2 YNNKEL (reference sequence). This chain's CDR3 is CASSQGQGVAEAFF. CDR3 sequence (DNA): TGTGCCAGCAGCCAAGGACAAGGAGTAGCTGAAGCTTTCTTT.